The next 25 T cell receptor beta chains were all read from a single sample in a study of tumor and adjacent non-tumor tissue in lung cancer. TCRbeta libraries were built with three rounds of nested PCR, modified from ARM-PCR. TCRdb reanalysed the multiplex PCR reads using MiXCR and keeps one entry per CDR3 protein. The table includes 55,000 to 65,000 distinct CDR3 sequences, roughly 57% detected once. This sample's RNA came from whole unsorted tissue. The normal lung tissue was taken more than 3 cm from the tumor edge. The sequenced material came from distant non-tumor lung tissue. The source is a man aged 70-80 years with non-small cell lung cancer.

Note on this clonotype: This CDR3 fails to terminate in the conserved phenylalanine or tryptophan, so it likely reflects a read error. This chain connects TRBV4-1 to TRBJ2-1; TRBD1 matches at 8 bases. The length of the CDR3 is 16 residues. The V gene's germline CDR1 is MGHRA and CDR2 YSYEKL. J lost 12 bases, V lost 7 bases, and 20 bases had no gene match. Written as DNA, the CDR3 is TGCGCCAGCAACCCAGGGGGCCGGACTCAAAGCTACGGGCAGTTCTTA. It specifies CASNPGGRTQSYGQFL.

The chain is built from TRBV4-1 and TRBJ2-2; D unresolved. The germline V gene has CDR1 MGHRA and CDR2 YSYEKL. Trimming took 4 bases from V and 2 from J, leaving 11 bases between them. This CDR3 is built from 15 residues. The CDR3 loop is CASSLEGYNTGELFF. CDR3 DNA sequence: TGCGCCAGCAGCCTAGAAGGCTATAACACCGGGGAGCTGTTTTTT.

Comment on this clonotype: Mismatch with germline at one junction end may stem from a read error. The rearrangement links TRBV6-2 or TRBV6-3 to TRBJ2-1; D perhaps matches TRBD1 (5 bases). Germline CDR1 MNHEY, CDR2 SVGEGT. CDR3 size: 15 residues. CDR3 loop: CPSSNFRQNHNEQFF. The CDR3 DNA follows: TGTCCCAGCAGCAACTTCAGACAGAACCACAATGAGCAGTTCTTC.

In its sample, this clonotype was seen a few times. The CDR3 here is CASSIGTGRTYEQYF. CDR3 DNA sequence: TGTGCCAGTAGTATCGGGACAGGGAGGACCTACGAGCAGTACTTC. The V call is TRBV19, the J call TRBJ2-7; 9 positions agree with TRBD1. Germline assignment: CDR1 LNHDA and CDR2 SQIVND (reference sequence). The CDR3 runs to 15 residues. V shed 3 bases and J 2 bases; nucleotides not matched to a gene: 5. The variable domain in full, completed from reference TRBV19 and TRBJ2-7, reads DGGITQSPKYLFRKEGQNVTLSCEQNLNHDAMYWYRQDPGQGLRLIYYSQIVNDFQKGDIAEGYSVSREKKESFPLTVTSAQKNPTAFYLCASSIGTGRTYEQYFGPGTRLTVT.

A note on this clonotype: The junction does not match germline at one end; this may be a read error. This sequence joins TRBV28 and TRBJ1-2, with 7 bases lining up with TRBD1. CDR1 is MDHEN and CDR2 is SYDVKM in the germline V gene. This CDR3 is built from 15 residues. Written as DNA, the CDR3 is TGTGACAGCAGCCCCAGGGGGGAGCCAGTTTATGGCTACACCTTC. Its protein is CDSSPRGEPVYGYTF.

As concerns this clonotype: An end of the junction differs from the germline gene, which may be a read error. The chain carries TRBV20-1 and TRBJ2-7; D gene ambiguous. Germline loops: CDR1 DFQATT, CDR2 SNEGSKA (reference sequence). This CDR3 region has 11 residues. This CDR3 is CSDTRHNEKYF. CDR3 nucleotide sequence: TGCAGTGATACTCGACACAACGAGAAGTACTTC.

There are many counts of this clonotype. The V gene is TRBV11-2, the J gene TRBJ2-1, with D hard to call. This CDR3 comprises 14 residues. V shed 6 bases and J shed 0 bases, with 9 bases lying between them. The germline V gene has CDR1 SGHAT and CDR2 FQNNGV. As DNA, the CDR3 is TGTGCCAGCAGTCTCCTGAGCTCCTACAATGAGCAGTTCTTC. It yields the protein CASSLLSSYNEQFF. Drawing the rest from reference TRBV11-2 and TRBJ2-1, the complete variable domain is EAGVAQSPRYKIIEKRQSVAFWCNPISGHATLYWYQQILGQGPKLLIQFQNNGVVDDSQLPKDRFSAERLKGVDSTLKIQPAKLEDSAVYLCASSLLSSYNEQFFGPGTRLTVL.

This CDR3 reads CVSSLHGTLFTGELFF. The DNA for the CDR3 is TGTGTCAGTAGCCTACATGGGACGTTGTTCACCGGGGAGCTGTTTTTT. The chain links TRBV11-2 to TRBJ2-2; D could derive from TRBD1 or TRBD2 (5 bases each). This CDR3 is 16 amino acids long. Germline CDR1 SGHAT, CDR2 FQNNGV.

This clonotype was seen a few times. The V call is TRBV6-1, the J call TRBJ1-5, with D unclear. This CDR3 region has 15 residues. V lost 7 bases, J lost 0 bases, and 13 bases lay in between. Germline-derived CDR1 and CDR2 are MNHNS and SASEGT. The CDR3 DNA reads TGTGCCAGCACTCCGACGGCTAATAGCAATCAGCCCCAGCATTTT. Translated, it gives CASTPTANSNQPQHF.

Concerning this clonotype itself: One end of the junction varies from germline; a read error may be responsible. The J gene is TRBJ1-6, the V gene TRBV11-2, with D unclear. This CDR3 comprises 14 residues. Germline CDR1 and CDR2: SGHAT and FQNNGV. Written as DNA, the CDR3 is TGTGTCAGCAGCTTGACACTTAATAATTCACCCCTCCACTTT. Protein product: CVSSLTLNNSPLHF.

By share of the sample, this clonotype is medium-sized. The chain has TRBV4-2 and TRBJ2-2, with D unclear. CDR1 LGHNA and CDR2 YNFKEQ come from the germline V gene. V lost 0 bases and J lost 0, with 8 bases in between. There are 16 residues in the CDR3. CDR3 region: CASSQEISSNTGELFF. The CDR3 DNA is TGTGCCAGCAGCCAAGAGATCTCTTCGAACACCGGGGAGCTGTTTTTT.

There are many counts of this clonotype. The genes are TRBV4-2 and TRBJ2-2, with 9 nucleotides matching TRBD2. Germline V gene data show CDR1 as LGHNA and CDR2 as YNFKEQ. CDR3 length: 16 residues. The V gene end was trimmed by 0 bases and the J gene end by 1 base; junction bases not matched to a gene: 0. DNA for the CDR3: TGTGCCAGCAGCCAAGATAGCGGGGGGAACACCGGGGAGCTGTTTTTT. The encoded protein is CASSQDSGGNTGELFF.

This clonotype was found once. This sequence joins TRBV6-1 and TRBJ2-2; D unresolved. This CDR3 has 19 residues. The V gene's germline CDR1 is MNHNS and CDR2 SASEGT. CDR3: CISSEGRADNRANTGELFF. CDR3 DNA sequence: TGTATCAGCAGTGAAGGTAGGGCGGATAACCGAGCGAACACCGGGGAGCTGTTTTTT.

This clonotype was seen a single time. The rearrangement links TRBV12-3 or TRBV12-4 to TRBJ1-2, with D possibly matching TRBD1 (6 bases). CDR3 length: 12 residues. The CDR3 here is CTGSLGGRVHTF. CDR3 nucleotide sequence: TGTACCGGCAGTTTAGGGGGGCGAGTACACACCTTC.

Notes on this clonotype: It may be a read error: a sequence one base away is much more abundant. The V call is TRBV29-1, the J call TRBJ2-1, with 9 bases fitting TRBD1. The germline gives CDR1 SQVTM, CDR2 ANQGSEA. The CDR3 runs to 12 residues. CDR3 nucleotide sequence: TGCAGCTCGGGACAGGGTTCTATTGAGCACTTCTTC. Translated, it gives CSSGQGSIEHFF.

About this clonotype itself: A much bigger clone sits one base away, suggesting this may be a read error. The CDR3 reads CPSSLREGETQYF. CDR3 nucleotides: TGTCCCAGCAGCTTAAGGGAGGGAGAGACCCAGTACTTC. J is TRBJ2-5 and V is TRBV7-3; TRBD2 agrees at 7 bases. The length of the CDR3 is 13 residues. The germline V gene has CDR1 SGHTA and CDR2 FQGTGA.

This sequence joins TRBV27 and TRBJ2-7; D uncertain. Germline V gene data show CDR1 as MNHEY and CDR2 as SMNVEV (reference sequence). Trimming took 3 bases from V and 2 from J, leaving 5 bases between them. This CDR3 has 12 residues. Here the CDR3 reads CASSLSPYEQYF. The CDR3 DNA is TGTGCCAGCAGTTTGTCTCCCTACGAGCAGTACTTC.

CDR3 region: CASMVWRQETQYF. In DNA, the CDR3 is TGTGCCAGCATGGTGTGGCGCCAAGAGACCCAGTACTTC. V gene TRBV28 combines with J gene TRBJ2-5; D ambiguous. Trimming cost V 7 bases and J 1 base, with 10 bases left between them. This CDR3 has 13 amino acids. Germline-derived CDR1 and CDR2 are MDHEN and SYDVKM.

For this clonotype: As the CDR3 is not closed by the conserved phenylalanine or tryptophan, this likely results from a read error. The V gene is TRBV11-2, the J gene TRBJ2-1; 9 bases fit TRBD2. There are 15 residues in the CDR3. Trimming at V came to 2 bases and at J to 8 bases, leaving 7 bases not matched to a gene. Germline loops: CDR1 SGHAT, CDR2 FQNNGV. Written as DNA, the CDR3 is TGTGCCAGCAGCTTACTAGCGGGGATTGGGGATGAGCAGTTCCTC. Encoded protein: CASSLLAGIGDEQFL.

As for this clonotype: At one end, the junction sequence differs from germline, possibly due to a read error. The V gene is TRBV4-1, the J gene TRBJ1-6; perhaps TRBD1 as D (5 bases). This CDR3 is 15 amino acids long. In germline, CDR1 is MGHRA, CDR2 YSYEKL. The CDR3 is CTSSPTEAYNSALHF. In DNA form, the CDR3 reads TGCACCAGCAGTCCGACAGAAGCCTATAATTCAGCCCTCCACTTT.

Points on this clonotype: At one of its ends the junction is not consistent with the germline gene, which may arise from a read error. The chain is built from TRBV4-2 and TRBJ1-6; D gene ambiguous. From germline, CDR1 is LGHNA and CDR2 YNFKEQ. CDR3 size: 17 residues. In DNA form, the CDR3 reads TGTGCCGGCAGCCCCCGCAGAGGCGGCTCCTATAATTCACCCCTCCACTTT. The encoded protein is CAGSPRRGGSYNSPLHF.

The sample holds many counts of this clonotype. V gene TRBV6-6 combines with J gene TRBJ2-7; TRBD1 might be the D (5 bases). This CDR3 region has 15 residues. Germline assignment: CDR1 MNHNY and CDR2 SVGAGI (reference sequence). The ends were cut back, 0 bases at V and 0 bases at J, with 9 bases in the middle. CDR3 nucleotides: TGTGCCAGCAGTTACTCGGGGCAGGCCTCCTACGAGCAGTACTTC. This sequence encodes CASSYSGQASYEQYF.

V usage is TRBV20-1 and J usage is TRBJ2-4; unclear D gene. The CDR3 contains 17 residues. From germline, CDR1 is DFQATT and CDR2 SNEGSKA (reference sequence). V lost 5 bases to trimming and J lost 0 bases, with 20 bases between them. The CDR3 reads CSAPSPVPLLAKNIQYF. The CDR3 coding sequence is TGCAGTGCTCCCTCTCCGGTCCCTTTACTAGCCAAAAACATTCAGTACTTC.

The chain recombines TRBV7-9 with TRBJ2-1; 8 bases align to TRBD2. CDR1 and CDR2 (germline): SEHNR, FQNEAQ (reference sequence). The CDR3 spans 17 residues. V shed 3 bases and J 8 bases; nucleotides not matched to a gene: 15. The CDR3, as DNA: TGTGCCAGCAGCTTCCTTCCTAGCGGGTTTTTTTTGTATGAGCAGTTCTTC. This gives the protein CASSFLPSGFFLYEQFF.

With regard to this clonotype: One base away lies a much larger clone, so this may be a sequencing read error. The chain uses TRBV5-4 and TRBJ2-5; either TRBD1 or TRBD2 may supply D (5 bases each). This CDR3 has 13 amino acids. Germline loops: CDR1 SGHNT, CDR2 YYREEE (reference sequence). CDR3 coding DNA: TGTACCAGCAGCTTGCCGGGACGGGAGACCCAGTACTTC. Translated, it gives CTSSLPGRETQYF.